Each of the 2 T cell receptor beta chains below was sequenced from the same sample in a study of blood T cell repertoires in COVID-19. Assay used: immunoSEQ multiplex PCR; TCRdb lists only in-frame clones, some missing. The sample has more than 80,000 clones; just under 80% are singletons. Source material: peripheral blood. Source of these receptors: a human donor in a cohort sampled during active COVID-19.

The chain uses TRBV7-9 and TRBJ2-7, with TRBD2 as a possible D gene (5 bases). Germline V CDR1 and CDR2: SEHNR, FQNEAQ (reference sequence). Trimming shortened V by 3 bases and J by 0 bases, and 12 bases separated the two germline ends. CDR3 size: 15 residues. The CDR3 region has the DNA TGTGCCAGCAGCTTCGGGGAACCAAGCTCCTACGAGCAGTACTTC. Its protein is CASSFGEPSSYEQYF. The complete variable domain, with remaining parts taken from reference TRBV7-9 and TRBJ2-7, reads DTGVSQNPRHKITKRGQNVTFRCDPISEHNRLYWYRQTLGQGPEFLTYFQNEAQLEKSRLLSDRFSAERPKGSFSTLEIQRTEQGDSAMYLCASSFGEPSSYEQYFGPGTRLTVT.

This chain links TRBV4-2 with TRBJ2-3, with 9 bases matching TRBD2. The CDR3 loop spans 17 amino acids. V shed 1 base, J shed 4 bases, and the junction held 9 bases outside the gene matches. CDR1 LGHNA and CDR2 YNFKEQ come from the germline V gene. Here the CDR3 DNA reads TGTGCCAGCAGCCAAGTATCCCGCGGGGGGGCCCCAGATACGCAGTATTTT. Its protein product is CASSQVSRGGAPDTQYF.